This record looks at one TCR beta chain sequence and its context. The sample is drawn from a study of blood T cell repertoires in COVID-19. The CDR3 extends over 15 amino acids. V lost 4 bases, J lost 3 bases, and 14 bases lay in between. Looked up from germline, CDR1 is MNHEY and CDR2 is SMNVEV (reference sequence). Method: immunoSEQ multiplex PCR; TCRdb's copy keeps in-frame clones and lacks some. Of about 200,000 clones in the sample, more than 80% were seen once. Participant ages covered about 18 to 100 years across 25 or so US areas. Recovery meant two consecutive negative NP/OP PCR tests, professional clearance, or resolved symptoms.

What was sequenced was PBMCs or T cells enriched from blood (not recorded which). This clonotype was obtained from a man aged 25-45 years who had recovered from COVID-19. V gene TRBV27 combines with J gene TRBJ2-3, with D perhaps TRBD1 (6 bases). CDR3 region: CASSSTGWATDTQYF. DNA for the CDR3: TGTGCCAGCAGTTCTACAGGGTGGGCGACAGATACGCAGTATTTT.